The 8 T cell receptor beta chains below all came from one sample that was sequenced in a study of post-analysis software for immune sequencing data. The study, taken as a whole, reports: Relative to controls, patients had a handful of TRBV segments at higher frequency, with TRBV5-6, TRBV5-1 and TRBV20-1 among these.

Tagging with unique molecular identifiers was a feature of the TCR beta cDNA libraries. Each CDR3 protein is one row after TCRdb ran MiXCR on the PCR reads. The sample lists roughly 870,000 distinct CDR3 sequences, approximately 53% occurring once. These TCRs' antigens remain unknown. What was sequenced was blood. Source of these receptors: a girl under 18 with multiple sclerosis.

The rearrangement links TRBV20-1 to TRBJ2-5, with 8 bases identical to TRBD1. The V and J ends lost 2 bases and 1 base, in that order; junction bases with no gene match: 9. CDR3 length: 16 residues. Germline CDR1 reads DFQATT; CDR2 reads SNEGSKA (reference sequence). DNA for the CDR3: TGCAGTGCTAGACGGGGGACAGGAGGGGGCCAAGAGACCCAGTACTTC. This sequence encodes CSARRGTGGGQETQYF.

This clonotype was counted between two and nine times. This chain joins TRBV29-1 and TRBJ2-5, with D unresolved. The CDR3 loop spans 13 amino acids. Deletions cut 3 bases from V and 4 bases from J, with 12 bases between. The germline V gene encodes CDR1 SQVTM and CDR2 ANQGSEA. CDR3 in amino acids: CSVEARFAETQYF. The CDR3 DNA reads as TGCAGCGTTGAGGCCCGCTTTGCAGAGACCCAGTACTTC.

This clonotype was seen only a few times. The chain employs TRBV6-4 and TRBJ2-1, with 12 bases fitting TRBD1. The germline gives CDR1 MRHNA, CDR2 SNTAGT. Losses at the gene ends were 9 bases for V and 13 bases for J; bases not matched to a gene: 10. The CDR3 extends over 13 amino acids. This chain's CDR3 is CASNSGTGGRQFF. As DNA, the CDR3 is TGTGCCAGTAATTCCGGGACAGGGGGCCGACAGTTCTTC.

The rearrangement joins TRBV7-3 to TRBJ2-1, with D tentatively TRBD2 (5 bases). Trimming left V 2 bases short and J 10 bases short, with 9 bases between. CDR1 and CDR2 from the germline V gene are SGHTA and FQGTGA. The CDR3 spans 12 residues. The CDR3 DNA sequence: TGTGCCAGCAGCTTACTAGCTTACGAGCAGTTCTTC. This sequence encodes CASSLLAYEQFF.

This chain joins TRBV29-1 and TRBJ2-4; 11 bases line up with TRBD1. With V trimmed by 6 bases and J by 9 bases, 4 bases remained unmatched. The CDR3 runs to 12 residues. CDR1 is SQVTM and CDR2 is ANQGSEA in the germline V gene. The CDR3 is CSVGTGGSIQYF. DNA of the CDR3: TGCAGCGTCGGGACAGGGGGTAGCATTCAGTACTTC. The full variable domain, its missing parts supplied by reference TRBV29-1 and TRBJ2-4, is SAVISQKPSRDICQRGTSLTIQCQVDSQVTMMFWYRQQPGQSLTLIATANQGSEATYESGFVIDKFPISRPNLTFSTLTVSNMSPEDSSIYLCSVGTGGSIQYFGAGTRLSVL.

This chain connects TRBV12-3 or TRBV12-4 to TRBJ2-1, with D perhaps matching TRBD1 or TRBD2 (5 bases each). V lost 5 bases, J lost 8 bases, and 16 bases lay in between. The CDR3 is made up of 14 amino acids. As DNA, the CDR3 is TGTGCCAGCAGTCGGGACCGGTCGTGGGATGAGCAGTTCTTC. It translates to CASSRDRSWDEQFF.

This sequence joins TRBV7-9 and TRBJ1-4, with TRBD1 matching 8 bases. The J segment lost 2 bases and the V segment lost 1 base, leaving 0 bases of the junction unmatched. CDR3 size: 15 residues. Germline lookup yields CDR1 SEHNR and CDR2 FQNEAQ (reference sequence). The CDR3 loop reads CASSLGTGTNEKLFF. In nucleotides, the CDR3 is TGTGCCAGCAGCTTAGGGACAGGGACTAATGAAAAACTGTTTTTT. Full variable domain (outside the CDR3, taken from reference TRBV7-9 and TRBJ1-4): DTGVSQNPRHKITKRGQNVTFRCDPISEHNRLYWYRQTLGQGPEFLTYFQNEAQLEKSRLLSDRFSAERPKGSFSTLEIQRTEQGDSAMYLCASSLGTGTNEKLFFGSGTQLSVL.

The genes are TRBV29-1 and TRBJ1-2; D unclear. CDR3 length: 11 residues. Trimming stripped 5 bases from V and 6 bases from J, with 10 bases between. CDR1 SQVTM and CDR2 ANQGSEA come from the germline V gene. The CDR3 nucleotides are TGCAGCGTTAGTTTGGACCATGGCTACACCTTC. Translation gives CSVSLDHGYTF.